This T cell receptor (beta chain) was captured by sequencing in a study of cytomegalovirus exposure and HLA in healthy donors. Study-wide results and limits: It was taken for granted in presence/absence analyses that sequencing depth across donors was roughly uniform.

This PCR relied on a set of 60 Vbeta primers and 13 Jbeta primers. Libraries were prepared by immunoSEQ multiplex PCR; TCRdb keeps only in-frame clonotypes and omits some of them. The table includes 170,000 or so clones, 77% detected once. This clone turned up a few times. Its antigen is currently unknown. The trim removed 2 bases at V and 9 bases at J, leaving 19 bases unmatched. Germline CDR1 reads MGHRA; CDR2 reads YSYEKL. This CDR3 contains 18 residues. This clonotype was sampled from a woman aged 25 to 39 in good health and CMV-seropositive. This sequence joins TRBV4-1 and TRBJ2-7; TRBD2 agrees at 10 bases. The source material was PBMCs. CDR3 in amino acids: CASSQHSRVPEREGGQYF. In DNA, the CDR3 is TGCGCCAGCAGCCAACACTCCAGAGTGCCTGAGCGGGAGGGTGGGCAGTACTTC.